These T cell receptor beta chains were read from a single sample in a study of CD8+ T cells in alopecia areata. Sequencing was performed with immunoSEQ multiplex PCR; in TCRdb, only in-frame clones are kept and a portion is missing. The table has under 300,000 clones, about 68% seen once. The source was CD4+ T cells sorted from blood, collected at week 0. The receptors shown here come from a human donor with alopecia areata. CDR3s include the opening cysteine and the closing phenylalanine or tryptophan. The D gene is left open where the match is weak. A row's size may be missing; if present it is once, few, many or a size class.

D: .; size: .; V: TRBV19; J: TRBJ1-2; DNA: TGTGCCAGTAGTACGACAAACTATGGCTACACCTTC; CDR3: CASSTTNYGYTF
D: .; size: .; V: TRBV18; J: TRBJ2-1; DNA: TGTGCCAGCTCGTGGATTGCGTCCTACAATGAGCAGTTCTTC; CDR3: CASSWIASYNEQFF
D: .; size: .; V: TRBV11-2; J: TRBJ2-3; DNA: TGTGCCAGCAGCTTAGCGGGCCACTCCACAGATACGCAGTATTTT; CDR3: CASSLAGHSTDTQYF
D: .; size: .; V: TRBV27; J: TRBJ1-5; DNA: TGTGCCAGCAGTTTACAGCCCAATCAGCCCCAGCATTTT; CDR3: CASSLQPNQPQHF
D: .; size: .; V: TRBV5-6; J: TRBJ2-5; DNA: TGTGCCAGCAGCTTGATGGGACGGGGACAAGAGACCCAGTACTTC; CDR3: CASSLMGRGQETQYF
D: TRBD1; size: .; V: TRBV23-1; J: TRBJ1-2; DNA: TGCGCCAGCAGTCAATTTGGCGTTCCAGACAGGGCTGGTGGCTATGGCTACACCTTC; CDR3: CASSQFGVPDRAGGYGYTF
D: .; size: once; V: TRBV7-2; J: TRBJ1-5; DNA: TGTGCCAGCAGCTCCCTGACAGTTGGGGCCCAGCATTTT; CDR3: CASSSLTVGAQHF
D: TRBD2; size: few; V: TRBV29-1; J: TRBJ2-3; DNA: TGCAGCGTTGAAGGGAGGCTAGCGGGGGAACGCACAGATACGCAGTATTTT; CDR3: CSVEGRLAGERTDTQYF
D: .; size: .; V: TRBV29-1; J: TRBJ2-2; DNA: TGCAGCGTAGGGACACCGAACACCGGGGAGCTGTTTTTT; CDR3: CSVGTPNTGELFF
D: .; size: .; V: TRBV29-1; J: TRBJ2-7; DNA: TGCAGCGCAGGGGAAAGGGATTACGAGCAGTACTTC; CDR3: CSAGERDYEQYF
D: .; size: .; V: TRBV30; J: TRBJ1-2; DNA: TGTGCCTGGAGTGTTAAATCGCCGGGAAAACATGGCTACACCTTC; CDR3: CAWSVKSPGKHGYTF
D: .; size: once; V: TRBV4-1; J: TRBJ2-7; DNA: TGCGCCAGCAGCCAAGGGCCCGTCTCCTACGAGCAGTACTTC; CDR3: CASSQGPVSYEQYF
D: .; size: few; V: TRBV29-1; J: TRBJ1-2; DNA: TGCAGCGTTGAGGTTGGCAGGGGAGGCTATGGCTACACCTTC; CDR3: CSVEVGRGGYGYTF
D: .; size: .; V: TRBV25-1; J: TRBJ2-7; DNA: TGTGCCAGCAGTGAACCGGGGGAGACCTACGAGCAGTACTTC; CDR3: CASSEPGETYEQYF
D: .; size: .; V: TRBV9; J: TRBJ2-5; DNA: TGTGCCAGCAGCACCACTCCAAGAGGGGAGACCCAGTACTTC; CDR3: CASSTTPRGETQYF
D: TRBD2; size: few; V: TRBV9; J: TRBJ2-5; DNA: TGTGCCAGCAGCGTAGATCCTAGCGGGTCGGAGACCCAGTACTTC; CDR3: CASSVDPSGSETQYF
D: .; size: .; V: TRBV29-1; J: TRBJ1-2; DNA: TGCAGCGTTGTCGCAGGGGATAAGGGCTACACCTTC; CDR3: CSVVAGDKGYTF
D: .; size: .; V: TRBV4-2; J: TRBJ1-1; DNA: TGTGCCAGCAGCCAAGACGAGGGAGGGGTAGCTTTCTTT; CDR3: CASSQDEGGVAFF
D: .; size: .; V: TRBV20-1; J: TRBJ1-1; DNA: TGCAGTGCTAGAATGAACACTGAAGCTTTCTTT; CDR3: CSARMNTEAFF
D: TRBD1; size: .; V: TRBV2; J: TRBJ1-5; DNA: TGTGCCAGCAGCGCGACAGGGGGAGGTCAGCCCCAGCATTTT; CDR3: CASSATGGGQPQHF
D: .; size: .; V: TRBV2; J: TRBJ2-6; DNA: TGTGCCAGCACCGGTACTGGGGCCAACGTCCTGACTTTC; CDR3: CASTGTGANVLTF
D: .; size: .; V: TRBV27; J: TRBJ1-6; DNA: TGTGCCAGCAGTCTCCGGGACAAGGATTCACCCCTCCACTTT; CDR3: CASSLRDKDSPLHF
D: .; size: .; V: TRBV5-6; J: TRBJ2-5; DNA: TGTGCCAGCAGCTTAAGAACAGGGTTAAGATATTTGGAGACCCAGTACTTC; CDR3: CASSLRTGLRYLETQYF
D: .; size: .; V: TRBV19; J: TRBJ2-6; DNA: TGTGCCAGTAGTATGGCGGGCGCTGGGGCCAACGTCCTGACTTTC; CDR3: CASSMAGAGANVLTF
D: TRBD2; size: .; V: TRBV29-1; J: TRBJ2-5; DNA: TGCAGCGTTGAAAGACTAGCAGAAGAGACCCAGTACTTC; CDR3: CSVERLAEETQYF
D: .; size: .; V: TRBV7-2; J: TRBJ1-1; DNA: TGTGCCAGCAGGAGGGTAGGGAGGGCTGAAGCTTTCTTT; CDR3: CASRRVGRAEAFF
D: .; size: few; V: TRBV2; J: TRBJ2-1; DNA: TGTGCCAGCAGTGAAGCGCATAAGGTATACAATGAGCAGTTCTTC; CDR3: CASSEAHKVYNEQFF
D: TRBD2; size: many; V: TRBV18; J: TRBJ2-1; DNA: TGTGCCAGCTCACCAGGGAGGGGCCCGGGTCAGTTCTTC; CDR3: CASSPGRGPGQFF
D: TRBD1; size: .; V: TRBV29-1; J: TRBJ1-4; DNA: TGCAGCGTTGAAAGTTTTGGGACAGGAAATGAAAAACTGTTTTTT; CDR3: CSVESFGTGNEKLFF
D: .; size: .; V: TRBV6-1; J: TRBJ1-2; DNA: TGTGCCAGCAGTGCAACATGGGACCGAAGCACCTATGGCTACACCTTC; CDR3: CASSATWDRSTYGYTF
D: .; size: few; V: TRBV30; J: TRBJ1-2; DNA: TGTGCCTGGGCTCCGGGACTCTATGGCTACACCTTC; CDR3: CAWAPGLYGYTF
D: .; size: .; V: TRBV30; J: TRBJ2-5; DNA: TGTGCCTGGATTGGCGGGCCCTCAGGGACCCAGTACTTC; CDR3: CAWIGGPSGTQYF
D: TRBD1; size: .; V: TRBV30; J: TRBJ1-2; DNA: TGTGCCTGGAGTGGGGACAGTCAGCGCTATGGCTACACCTTC; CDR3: CAWSGDSQRYGYTF
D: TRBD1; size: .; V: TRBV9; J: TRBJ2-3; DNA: TGTGCCAGCAGCCCCGACAGGGGGCACACAGATACGCAGTATTTT; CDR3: CASSPDRGHTDTQYF
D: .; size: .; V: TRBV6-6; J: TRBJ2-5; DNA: TGTGCCAGCAGTTATGGGCACCACGAGACCCAGTACTTC; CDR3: CASSYGHHETQYF
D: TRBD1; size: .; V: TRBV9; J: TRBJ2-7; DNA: TGTGCCAGCAGCGTAGGCAGGGGGCCGAACCACGAGCAGTACTTC; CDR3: CASSVGRGPNHEQYF
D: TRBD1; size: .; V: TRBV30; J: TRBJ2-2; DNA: TGTGCCGTCCGGGACAGGGTACACACCGGGGAGCTGTTTTTT; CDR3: CAVRDRVHTGELFF
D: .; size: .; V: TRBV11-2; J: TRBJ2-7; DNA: TGTGCCAGCAGATCTCTCTCCTACGAGCAGTACTTC; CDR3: CASRSLSYEQYF
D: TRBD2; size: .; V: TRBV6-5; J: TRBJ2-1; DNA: TGTGCCAGCAGTTACTCCCGGCGGGGGGGCTTCGATGAGCAGTTCTTC; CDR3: CASSYSRRGGFDEQFF
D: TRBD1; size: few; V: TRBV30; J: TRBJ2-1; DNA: TGTGCCTGGAGTGGCGGGACAGGGGTGTTCAATGAGCAGTTCTTC; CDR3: CAWSGGTGVFNEQFF
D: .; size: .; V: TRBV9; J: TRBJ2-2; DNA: TGTGCCAGCAGCGTAGAACAAGCCGGGGAGCTGTTTTTT; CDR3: CASSVEQAGELFF
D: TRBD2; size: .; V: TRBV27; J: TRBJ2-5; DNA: TGTGCCAGCAGATCTTGGTCTAGCGGGGCCCAAGAGACCCAGTACTTC; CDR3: CASRSWSSGAQETQYF
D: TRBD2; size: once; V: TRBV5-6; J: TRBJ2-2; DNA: TGTGCCAGCAGCTCGGGACTAGCGCTGAACACCGGGGAGCTGTTTTTT; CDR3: CASSSGLALNTGELFF
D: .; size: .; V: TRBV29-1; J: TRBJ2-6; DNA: TGCAGCGTTGTCGGCGGTGGGGCCAACGTCCTGACTTTC; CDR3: CSVVGGGANVLTF
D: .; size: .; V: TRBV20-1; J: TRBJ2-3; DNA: TGCAGTGCTCCTGGGGGAGATACGCAGTATTTT; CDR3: CSAPGGDTQYF
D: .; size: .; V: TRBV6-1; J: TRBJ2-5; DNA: TGTGCCAGCAGGACAGACCCTGGGGGAGGAGAGACCCAGTACTTC; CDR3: CASRTDPGGGETQYF
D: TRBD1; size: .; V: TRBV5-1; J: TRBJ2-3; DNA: TGCGCCAGCAGCCTTCGCGGGACAGGGGGCACAGATACGCAGTATTTT; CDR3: CASSLRGTGGTDTQYF
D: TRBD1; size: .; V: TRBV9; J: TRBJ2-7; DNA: TGTGCCAGCAGCCCTGGGACAGCCGTTAACTACGAGCAGTACTTC; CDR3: CASSPGTAVNYEQYF
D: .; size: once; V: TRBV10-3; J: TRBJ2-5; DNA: TGTGCCATCAGTGAGGATGGGGAGACCCAGTACTTC; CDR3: CAISEDGETQYF
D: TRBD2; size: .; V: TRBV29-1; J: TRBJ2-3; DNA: TGCAGCGTTTTAGCGGGGCGCACAGATACGCAGTATTTT; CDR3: CSVLAGRTDTQYF
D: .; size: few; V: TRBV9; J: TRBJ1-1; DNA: TGTGCCAGCAGCGTAGTTCGGGCTGGCGGCACTGAAGCTTTCTTT; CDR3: CASSVVRAGGTEAFF
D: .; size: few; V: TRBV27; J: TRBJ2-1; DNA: TGTGCCAGCAGTCCCGCGGGGTCCTACAATGAGCAGTTCTTC; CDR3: CASSPAGSYNEQFF
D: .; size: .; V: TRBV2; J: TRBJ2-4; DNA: TGTGCCAGCAGACAACGGGAGTCCAAAAACATTCAGTACTTC; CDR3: CASRQRESKNIQYF
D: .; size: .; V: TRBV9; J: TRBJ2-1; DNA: TGTGCCAGCAGCCTAAACAATGAGCAGTTCTTC; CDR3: CASSLNNEQFF
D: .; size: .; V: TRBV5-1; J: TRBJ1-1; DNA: TGCGCCAGCAGCTTGGAACAGGACACTGAAGCTTTCTTT; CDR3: CASSLEQDTEAFF
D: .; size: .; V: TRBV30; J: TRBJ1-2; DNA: TGTGCCTGGAGTCTTCCAGGCGACTATGGCTACACCTTC; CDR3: CAWSLPGDYGYTF
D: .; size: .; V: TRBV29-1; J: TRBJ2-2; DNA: TGCAGCGTTGTACTCAGGGGGAACACCGGGGAGCTGTTTTTT; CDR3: CSVVLRGNTGELFF
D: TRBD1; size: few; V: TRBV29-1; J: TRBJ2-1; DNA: TGCAGCGTTGAGCCGACAGGGAATGAGCAGTTCTTC; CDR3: CSVEPTGNEQFF
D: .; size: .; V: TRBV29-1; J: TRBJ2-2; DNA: TGCAGCGTGCAGAGGTTAGAGACCGGGGAGCTGTTTTTT; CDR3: CSVQRLETGELFF
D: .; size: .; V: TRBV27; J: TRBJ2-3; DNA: TGTGCCAGCAGTCTGGGACCTAGTGCAGATACGCAGTATTTT; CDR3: CASSLGPSADTQYF